Included here is one T cell receptor (beta chain) sequence, with context. These data are taken from a study of cytomegalovirus exposure and HLA in healthy donors. Study information: Assignment to the Caucasian-associated ancestry cluster applied to approximately 80% of the roughly 400 genotyped donors.

Germline V gives CDR1 SGHRS, CDR2 YFSETQ. Trimming took off 2 bases at V and 3 bases at J, with 12 bases between the two ends. This CDR3 has 14 amino acids. A multiplex PCR was run with 60 Vbeta primers and 13 Jbeta primers. Using immunoSEQ multiplex PCR, the repertoire was profiled, and TCRdb retains in-frame clones only, with some absent. The top ten hold 4% to 5.5% of the sample, which has about 100,000 clones, 63% seen once. The specimen sequenced was PBMCs. The origin of this receptor is a human donor in good health. The rearrangement links TRBV5-1 to TRBJ2-7, with D possibly being TRBD2 (6 bases). The CDR3 loop reads CASSFAAGNYEQYF. In DNA, the CDR3 is TGCGCCAGCAGCTTCGCAGCGGGCAACTACGAGCAGTACTTC.